The sequence of this T cell receptor beta chain was determined in a study of blood T cell repertoires in COVID-19. Study information: The United States, Italy and Spain were the sources of the acute and convalescent COVID-19 samples. PBMCs, B-cell-depleted T cells, or T cells provided the cDNA or gDNA that made up the material.

This clone was found once. This CDR3 spans 15 amino acids. The germline V gene has CDR1 MDHEN and CDR2 SYDVKM. Trimming cost V 4 bases and J 3 bases; bases outside gene matches: 5. As processed by the authors: Amplification from reference gene primers served as the basis for estimated nucleated cell counts. The repertoire was sequenced with immunoSEQ multiplex PCR; TCRdb's copy has only in-frame clones and lacks some. V and J calls and clone size follow that table, whereas D and trimming were derived from the DNA. The sample includes about 160,000 clones, roughly 85% of them seen just once. Sequenced: peripheral blood. The J gene is TRBJ1-4, the V gene TRBV28; 7 nucleotides align to TRBD1. The receptor was derived from a man between 40 and 49 years old with acute or convalescent COVID-19. The DNA of the CDR3 is TGTGCCAGCAGTTCTACAGGGGCCTCTAATGAAAAACTGTTTTTT. Amino acid sequence: CASSSTGASNEKLFF.